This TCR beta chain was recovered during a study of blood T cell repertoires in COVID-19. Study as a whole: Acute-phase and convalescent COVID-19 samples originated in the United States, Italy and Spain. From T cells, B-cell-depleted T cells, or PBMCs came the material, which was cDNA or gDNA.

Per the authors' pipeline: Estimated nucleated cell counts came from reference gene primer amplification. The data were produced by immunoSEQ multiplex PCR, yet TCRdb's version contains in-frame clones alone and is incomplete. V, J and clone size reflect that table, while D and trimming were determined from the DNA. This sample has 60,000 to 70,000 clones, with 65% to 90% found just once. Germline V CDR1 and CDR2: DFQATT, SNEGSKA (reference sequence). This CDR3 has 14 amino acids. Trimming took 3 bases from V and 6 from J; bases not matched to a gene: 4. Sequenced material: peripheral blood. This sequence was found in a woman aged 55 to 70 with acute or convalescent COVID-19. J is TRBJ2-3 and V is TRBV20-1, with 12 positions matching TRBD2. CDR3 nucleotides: TGCAGTGCTAGTGCCGGGACTAGCGGGGATACGCAGTATTTT. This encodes CSASAGTSGDTQYF.